A selection of T cell receptor beta chains follows, all from one sample in a study of T cell changes during pregnancy in multiple sclerosis. Data came from immunoSEQ multiplex PCR; TCRdb stores just in-frame clones and leaves some out. The table lists roughly 35,000 clones, roughly 92% of them singletons. Specimen: PBMCs (not recorded whether the cells were cultured). Every receptor here comes from a female donor with multiple sclerosis, enrolled in a pregnancy study. The CDR3 runs from the conserved cysteine through the conserved F or W. D genes are given only for firm matches. Expanded clones are given a class, and other clones once, few, many or no size at all.

clone_size	v_call	d_call	j_call	cdr3_aa	cdr3_nt
NA	TRBV5-1	TRBD2	TRBJ2-2	CASKGLADTGELFF	TGCGCCAGCAAGGGACTAGCGGATACCGGGGAGCTGTTTTTT
NA	TRBV30	NA	TRBJ1-5	CAWSVSGDWTQPQHF	TGTGCCTGGAGTGTATCAGGGGACTGGACTCAGCCCCAGCATTTT
NA	TRBV30	TRBD1	TRBJ1-1	CAWTTGGTEAFF	TGTGCCTGGACTACAGGGGGCACTGAAGCTTTCTTT
NA	TRBV7-2	TRBD2	TRBJ2-7	CASSRGAGGAYEQYF	TGTGCCAGCAGCCGGGGGGCGGGAGGCGCCTACGAGCAGTACTTC
NA	TRBV9	NA	TRBJ2-3	CASSVAGKGDTQYF	TGTGCCAGCAGCGTCGCGGGAAAGGGAGATACGCAGTATTTT
NA	TRBV5-4	NA	TRBJ1-5	CASSVDQSDYQPQHF	TGTGCCAGCAGCGTCGACCAATCGGATTATCAGCCCCAGCATTTT
NA	TRBV6-1	NA	TRBJ2-7	CASSEVEEGSYEQYF	TGTGCCAGCAGTGAAGTGGAGGAGGGATCCTACGAGCAGTACTTC
NA	TRBV27	TRBD1	TRBJ1-1	CASSSRDSGLTEAFF	TGTGCCAGCAGTTCCCGGGACAGCGGGCTCACTGAAGCTTTCTTT
NA	TRBV7-2	TRBD1	TRBJ2-5	CASSPTGVLETQYF	TGTGCCAGCAGCCCGACAGGGGTTTTGGAGACCCAGTACTTC
NA	TRBV28	TRBD1	TRBJ1-5	CASTRDRGRGSNQPQHF	TGTGCCAGCACCCGGGACAGGGGAAGGGGTAGCAATCAGCCCCAGCATTTT
NA	TRBV5-1	TRBD1	TRBJ2-7	CASRATGGGYEQYF	TGCGCCAGCAGAGCGACAGGGGGCGGTTACGAGCAGTACTTC
NA	TRBV2	NA	TRBJ1-4	CASSVEVGTNEKLFF	TGTGCCAGCAGTGTTGAGGTGGGGACTAATGAAAAACTGTTTTTT
NA	TRBV6-4	TRBD2	TRBJ2-3	CASSDGEGGTDTQYF	TGTGCCAGCAGTGACGGGGAGGGTGGCACAGATACGCAGTATTTT
NA	TRBV4-1	TRBD2	TRBJ2-7	CASSHRLAGALYEQYF	TGCGCCAGCAGCCACAGACTAGCGGGAGCGTTGTACGAGCAGTACTTC
once	TRBV7-2	TRBD1	TRBJ1-2	CASSLRTGRDYGYTF	TGTGCCAGCAGCCTACGGACAGGAAGGGACTATGGCTACACCTTC
NA	TRBV6-1	NA	TRBJ2-3	CASGDPSSTDTQYF	TGTGCCAGCGGGGACCCATCGAGCACAGATACGCAGTATTTT
NA	TRBV18	TRBD1	TRBJ1-4	CASSYPGTVNEKLFF	TGTGCCAGCTCCTATCCCGGGACAGTTAATGAAAAACTGTTTTTT
NA	TRBV11-2	NA	TRBJ2-3	CASSLNLALTDTQYF	TGTGCCAGCAGCTTAAACCTAGCGCTCACAGATACGCAGTATTTT
once	TRBV5-4	NA	TRBJ2-3	CASSSRGAALTDTQYF	TGTGCCAGCAGCTCCCGGGGAGCGGCCCTCACAGATACGCAGTATTTT
NA	TRBV9	TRBD1	TRBJ1-2	CASSASPGQGKDNYGYTF	TGTGCCAGCAGCGCCTCTCCGGGACAGGGGAAGGATAACTATGGCTACACCTTC
few	TRBV18	TRBD2	TRBJ2-1	CASSPYTSDEQFF	TGTGCCAGCTCACCCTATACTAGCGATGAGCAGTTCTTC
NA	TRBV30	NA	TRBJ1-4	CAWSVTHEKLFF	TGTGCCTGGAGTGTAACCCATGAAAAACTGTTTTTT
NA	TRBV19	TRBD1	TRBJ2-3	CASSGWGTGEDTQYF	TGTGCCAGTAGTGGATGGGGAACAGGGGAAGATACGCAGTATTTT
NA	TRBV23-1	NA	TRBJ2-3	CTSSQSQGRGHPGTDTQYF	TGCACCAGCAGTCAATCTCAGGGCAGGGGACATCCCGGCACAGATACGCAGTATTTT
once	TRBV19	TRBD1	TRBJ2-3	CASSTGQGTADTQYF	TGTGCCAGTAGTACTGGACAGGGTACAGCAGATACGCAGTATTTT
NA	TRBV7-9	NA	TRBJ1-1	CASRPRRTENTEAFF	TGTGCCAGCAGGCCAAGAAGGACAGAGAACACTGAAGCTTTCTTT
NA	TRBV5-4	NA	TRBJ2-7	CASSLQRSYEQYF	TGTGCCAGCAGCTTGCAGCGGTCCTACGAGCAGTACTTC
once	TRBV5-6	NA	TRBJ1-1	CASSLLGTEAFF	TGTGCCAGCAGCTTGTTGGGGACTGAAGCTTTCTTT
NA	TRBV5-1	TRBD2	TRBJ2-7	CASSLVSSGRALGYEQYF	TGCGCCAGCAGCTTGGTATCTAGCGGGAGGGCCTTAGGGTACGAGCAGTACTTC
NA	TRBV14	NA	TRBJ2-3	CASSQVWQTQYF	TGTGCCAGCAGCCAAGTGTGGCAGACGCAGTATTTT
once	TRBV2	NA	TRBJ2-5	CASEGGRETQYF	TGTGCCAGCGAGGGGGGGCGGGAGACCCAGTACTTC
NA	TRBV28	NA	TRBJ2-6	CASCEAGANVLTF	TGTGCCAGCTGCGAAGCTGGGGCCAACGTCCTGACTTTC
few	TRBV27	TRBD1	TRBJ1-5	CASKYRDRVNQPQHF	TGTGCCAGCAAGTACCGGGACAGGGTCAATCAGCCCCAGCATTTT
NA	TRBV6-5	NA	TRBJ2-3	CASSQTSSFTDTQYF	TGTGCCAGCAGTCAGACTAGTTCATTCACAGATACGCAGTATTTT
NA	TRBV19	NA	TRBJ2-7	CASSPTQGYEQYF	TGTGCCAGTAGTCCGACCCAGGGGTACGAGCAGTACTTC
NA	TRBV9	TRBD2	TRBJ2-3	CASSASGSTDTQYF	TGTGCCAGCAGCGCTAGCGGGAGCACAGATACGCAGTATTTT
NA	TRBV5-1	NA	TRBJ1-1	CASSRDRLSEAFF	TGCGCCAGCAGCCGAGACAGGCTTTCTGAAGCTTTCTTT
NA	TRBV5-1	TRBD1	TRBJ2-3	CASSATGVSTDTQYF	TGCGCCAGCAGCGCGACAGGGGTCAGCACAGATACGCAGTATTTT
NA	TRBV18	NA	TRBJ2-5	CASSPDQETQYF	TGTGCCAGCTCACCCGATCAAGAGACCCAGTACTTC
NA	TRBV28	NA	TRBJ1-1	CASSPRHGADTEAFF	TGTGCCAGCAGTCCTCGGCATGGGGCGGACACTGAAGCTTTCTTT
once	TRBV7-2	TRBD2	TRBJ2-1	CASSETSGGTNEQFF	TGTGCCAGCAGCGAAACTAGCGGGGGGACCAATGAGCAGTTCTTC